This TCR beta chain was documented in a study of cytomegalovirus exposure and HLA in healthy donors. V lost 5 bases and J lost 5; bases outside the gene matches: 4. Germline V CDR1 and CDR2: SGHVS, FNYEAQ. The CDR3 runs 13 residues. PCR employed 60 Vbeta and 13 Jbeta primers. Profiled with immunoSEQ multiplex PCR; TCRdb holds only in-frame clones, not every one. The table records around 260,000 clones, roughly 80% of them present only once. The chain links TRBV7-6 to TRBJ2-5; 8 bases align to TRBD1. This clonotype was obtained from a girl aged 2 to 9 in good health and CMV-seronegative. Specimen: PBMCs. This CDR3 is CASSHRGIETQYF. CDR3 coding DNA: TGTGCCAGCAGCCACAGGGGGATTGAGACCCAGTACTTC.